The rows below give T cell receptor beta chains drawn from one sample of a study of T-cell reconstitution after alpha-beta-depleted transplantation in children. TCRdb reanalysed the PCR reads using MiXCR and keeps one entry per CDR3 protein. Found here are 200,000 to 300,000 distinct CDR3 sequences, under 30% of them singletons; the top ten hold about 2.8%. This specimen consisted of PBMCs, obtained before TCRalphabeta/CD19-depleted stem cell transplant. These receptor sequences come from a girl aged 2-10 years with Fanconi anemia, due to receive a stem cell transplant. Both conserved end residues are part of each CDR3. A D gene is named only where the DNA matches it firmly. Clone size is given for some rows only: seen once, a few or many times, or a class if the clone is expanded.

abundance,d_gene,j_gene,v_gene,CDR3aa,CDR3nt
.,.,TRBJ2-7,TRBV7-8,CASSSGRRHYEQYF,TGTGCCAGCAGCTCGGGACGGAGACACTACGAGCAGTACTTC
many,.,TRBJ2-1,TRBV5-6,CASSLGGLFHEQFF,TGTGCCAGCAGCTTGGGGGGGCTATTCCATGAGCAGTTCTTC
many,TRBD1,TRBJ2-7,TRBV29-1,CSVSTGQGSYEQYF,TGCAGCGTCAGCACGGGACAGGGGTCCTACGAGCAGTACTTC
.,.,TRBJ1-1,TRBV7-9,CASSLLGDANTEAFF,TGTGCCAGCAGCCTACTCGGGGACGCAAACACTGAAGCTTTCTTT
many,TRBD2,TRBJ2-3,TRBV20-1,CSARETRLARQGTDTQYF,TGCAGTGCTAGAGAGACGAGACTAGCGCGCCAGGGCACAGATACGCAGTATTTT
.,.,TRBJ2-5,TRBV29-1,CSVEGTNQETQYF,TGCAGCGTTGAAGGGACAAACCAAGAGACCCAGTACTTC
.,TRBD1,TRBJ2-7,TRBV7-6,CASSLTQGEPYEQYF,TGTGCCAGCAGCTTAACCCAGGGGGAGCCCTACGAGCAGTACTTC
many,.,TRBJ2-7,TRBV3-1,CASSQDEGDYEQYF,TGTGCCAGCAGCCAAGATGAAGGGGACTACGAGCAGTACTTC
.,.,TRBJ2-3,TRBV20-1,CRLGDTQYF,TGCAGGCTCGGGGATACGCAGTATTTT
many,TRBD2,TRBJ2-2,TRBV20-1,CSAPTRASGRSGELFF,TGCAGTGCTCCAACGAGGGCTAGCGGGAGGTCCGGGGAGCTGTTTTTT
many,TRBD1,TRBJ2-5,TRBV29-1,CSGRQGNQETQYF,TGCAGCGGTAGACAGGGAAACCAAGAGACCCAGTACTTC
many,.,TRBJ2-5,TRBV2,CASSVRRAREGETQYF,TGTGCCAGCAGTGTGCGAAGGGCAAGAGAGGGGGAGACCCAGTACTTC
.,.,TRBJ2-1,TRBV7-2,CASSLDPIPYNEQFF,TGTGCCAGCAGCTTAGACCCCATCCCCTACAATGAGCAGTTCTTC
.,TRBD1,TRBJ2-7,TRBV28,CASRTGGEVGQYF,TGTGCCAGCCGAACAGGGGGCGAGGTGGGGCAGTACTTC
many,.,TRBJ1-2,TRBV6-5,CASSYRPALGYGYTF,TGTGCCAGCAGTTACAGACCAGCCCTGGGGTACGGCTACACCTTC
many,.,TRBJ1-6,TRBV20-1,CSARKDGNNSPLHF,TGCAGTGCTAGAAAGGACGGCAATAATTCACCCCTCCACTTT